The clone carrying this T cell receptor beta chain was seen a handful of times. Three pairs of healthy female monozygous twins were the donors. The data belong to a study of identical twins' blood T cells. With 0 bases removed from V and 6 bases from J, the gap between germline ends came to 5 bases. Germline loops: CDR1 DFQATT, CDR2 SNEGSKA (reference sequence). The CDR3 contains 11 residues. TCRdb passed the 5' RACE reads through MiXCR, listing each CDR3 protein once. The sample comprises 300,000 to 400,000 distinct CDR3 sequences, roughly 28% of which are singletons, and around 5.6% rests with the top ten.

The material sequenced was PBMCs. This clonotype was obtained from a woman aged 18 to 49 in good health. The V gene is TRBV20-1, the J gene TRBJ1-1, with D tentatively TRBD1 (5 bases). As DNA, the CDR3 is TGCAGTGCTAGAGACAGGGCTGAAGCTTTCTTT. Amino acids: CSARDRAEAFF.